The sequence of this TCR beta chain was determined in a study of cytomegalovirus exposure and HLA in healthy donors. Study observations and caveats: Later analysis associated a missense DCLRE1C variant with TCR beta V- and J-gene trimming. Further analysis was carried out later, and it showed several of the most significant clusters appearing linked to common viral pathogens.

The study ran its PCR with 60 Vbeta and 13 Jbeta primers. This table comes from immunoSEQ multiplex PCR, and its TCRdb copy is limited to in-frame clones, with some not included. The sample gives around 180,000 clones, 82% of which show up once; less than 0.65% is in the top ten. This clone turned up a few times. The antigen remains undetermined. This CDR3 region has 15 residues. Germline-derived CDR1 and CDR2 are LNHDA and SQIVND (reference sequence). Trimming shortened V by 5 bases and J by 0 bases, and 13 bases separated the two germline ends. This clonotype originated in a woman between 50 and 59 years old in good health and CMV-seronegative. The sample consisted of PBMCs. V usage is TRBV19 and J usage is TRBJ1-1; no clear D. The CDR3 protein is CASSFSGQMNTEAFF. As DNA, the CDR3 is TGTGCCAGTAGTTTCAGCGGGCAGATGAACACTGAAGCTTTCTTT.